This TCR beta chain comes out of a study of OX40 agonist ivuxolimab in advanced cancers. In the study overall: Partial response was recorded in three patients: one hepatocellular carcinoma and two cutaneous melanoma cases. General observations from the study: Clonal expansion from baseline to week 6 occurred in both CD4+ and CD8+ T cells. Averaged across samples, CD8+ T cells carried more expanded clones than CD4+ did. Also present in some nonresponders was a low level of normalized T-cell clonal expansion.

Turning to this clone: Its antigen is currently unknown.

Method: immunoSEQ multiplex PCR; TCRdb's copy keeps in-frame clones and lacks some. This repertoire shows around 68,000 clones, about 85% found once; its top ten account for roughly 15%. Germline V gene sequence: CDR1 MNHNS, CDR2 SASEGT. V lost 6 bases and J lost 5; bases outside the gene matches: 3. CDR3 length: 13 residues. The specimen was CD4+ or CD8+ T cells sorted from blood, collected in a trial of the OX40 agonist ivuxolimab. This clonotype was obtained from an adult with an advanced solid tumor such as melanoma, head and neck, liver or kidney cancer. The chain employs TRBV6-1 and TRBJ2-3; 9 nucleotides align to TRBD1. The CDR3 coding sequence is TGTGCCAGCAGAGGGACAGGGAGAGATACGCAGTATTTT. The encoded protein is CASRGTGRDTQYF.